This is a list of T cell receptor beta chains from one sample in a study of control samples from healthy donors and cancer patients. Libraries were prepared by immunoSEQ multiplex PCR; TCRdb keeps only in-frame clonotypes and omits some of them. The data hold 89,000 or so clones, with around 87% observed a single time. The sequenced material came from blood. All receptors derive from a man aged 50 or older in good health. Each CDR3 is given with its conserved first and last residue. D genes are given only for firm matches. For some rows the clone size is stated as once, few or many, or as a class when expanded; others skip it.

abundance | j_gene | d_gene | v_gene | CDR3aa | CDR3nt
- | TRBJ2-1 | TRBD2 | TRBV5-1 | CASTLAGGYNEQFF | TGCGCCAGCACGCTAGCGGGGGGCTACAATGAGCAGTTCTTC
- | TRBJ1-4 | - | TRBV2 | CASSDPPGQSNEKLFF | TGTGCCAGCAGTGATCCTCCGGGACAAAGTAATGAAAAACTGTTTTTT
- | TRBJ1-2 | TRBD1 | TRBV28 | CASSISGTGGRDGYTF | TGTGCCAGCAGTATCTCCGGGACAGGGGGAAGGGATGGCTACACCTTC
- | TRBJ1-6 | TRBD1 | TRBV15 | CATQLDRGDSPLHF | TGTGCCACCCAATTGGACAGGGGGGATTCACCCCTCCACTTT
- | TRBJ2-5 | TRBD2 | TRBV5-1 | CASSLGQTSGQETQYF | TGCGCCAGCAGCTTGGGGCAGACTAGCGGGCAAGAGACCCAGTACTTC
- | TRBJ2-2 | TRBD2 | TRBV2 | CASSDKLAGGSGELFF | TGTGCCAGCAGTGATAAACTAGCGGGAGGTAGCGGGGAGCTGTTTTTT
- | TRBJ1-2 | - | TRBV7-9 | CASSLEGYYGYTF | TGTGCCAGCAGCTTAGAGGGGTACTATGGCTACACCTTC
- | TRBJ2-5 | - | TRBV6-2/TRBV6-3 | CASSLDIQETQYF | TGTGCCAGCAGTCTGGACATCCAAGAGACCCAGTACTTC
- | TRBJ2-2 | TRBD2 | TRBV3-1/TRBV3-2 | CASSQSWREVNTGELFF | TGTGCCAGCAGCCAATCGTGGCGGGAGGTGAACACCGGGGAGCTGTTTTTT
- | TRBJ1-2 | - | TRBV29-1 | CSVAGDGYTF | TGCAGCGTTGCAGGGGATGGCTACACCTTC
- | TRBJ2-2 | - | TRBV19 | CASTRVGPGELFF | TGTGCCAGTACCAGGGTCGGTCCCGGGGAGCTGTTTTTT
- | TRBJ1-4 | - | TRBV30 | CAWSVRLYEKLFF | TGTGCCTGGAGTGTACGACTTTATGAAAAACTGTTTTTT
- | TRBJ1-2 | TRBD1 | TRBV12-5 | CASGPWDSKNYGYTF | TGTGCTAGTGGTCCCTGGGACAGCAAGAACTATGGCTACACCTTC
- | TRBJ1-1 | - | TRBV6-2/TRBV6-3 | CASSYGVVGMNTEAFF | TGTGCCAGCAGTTACGGGGTTGTAGGCATGAACACTGAAGCTTTCTTT
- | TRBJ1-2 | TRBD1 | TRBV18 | CASSLTGTGFSGYGYTF | TGTGCCAGCTCATTAACCGGGACAGGGTTTTCGGGCTATGGCTACACCTTC
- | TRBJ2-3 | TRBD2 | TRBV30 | CAWTAGTSGLDTQYF | TGTGCCTGGACCGCCGGGACTAGCGGGTTAGATACGCAGTATTTT
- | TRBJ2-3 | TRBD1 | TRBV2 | CASSVTGEDTQYF | TGTGCCAGCAGTGTTACAGGGGAGGATACGCAGTATTTT
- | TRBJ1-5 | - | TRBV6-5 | CASRDSNQPQHF | TGTGCCAGCCGCGATAGCAATCAGCCCCAGCATTTT
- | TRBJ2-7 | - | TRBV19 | CASSTGGAWLYEQYF | TGTGCCAGTAGTACGGGGGGCGCTTGGTTGTACGAGCAGTACTTC
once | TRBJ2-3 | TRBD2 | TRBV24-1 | CATSVSGGAPDTQYF | TGTGCCACCAGTGTCAGCGGGGGGGCCCCAGATACGCAGTATTTT
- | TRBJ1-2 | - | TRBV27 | CASRGQGSLWYGYTF | TGTGCCAGCAGGGGGCAGGGTTCTTTATGGTATGGCTACACCTTC
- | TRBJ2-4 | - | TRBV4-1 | CASSQPTGENIQYF | TGCGCCAGCAGCCAGCCTACGGGGGAAAACATTCAGTACTTC
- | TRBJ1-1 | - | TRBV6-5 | CASSWTAGDTEAFF | TGTGCCAGCAGCTGGACGGCGGGAGACACTGAAGCTTTCTTT
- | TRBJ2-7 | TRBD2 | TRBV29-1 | CSVEAPGLVGEQYF | TGCAGCGTTGAAGCCCCGGGACTAGTGGGCGAGCAGTACTTC
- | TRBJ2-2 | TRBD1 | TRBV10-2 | CASVGTGFTGELFF | TGCGCCAGCGTCGGGACAGGGTTCACCGGGGAGCTGTTTTTT
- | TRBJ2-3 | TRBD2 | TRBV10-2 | CASSVLAGGFSATQYF | TGCGCCAGCAGTGTCCTAGCGGGGGGGTTCTCGGCTACGCAGTATTTT
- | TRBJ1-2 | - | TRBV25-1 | CASSDRDYGYTF | TGTGCCAGCAGTGACAGGGACTATGGCTACACCTTC
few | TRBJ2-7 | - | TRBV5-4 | CASSLDLGREQYF | TGTGCCAGCAGCTTGGATCTAGGGCGTGAGCAGTACTTC
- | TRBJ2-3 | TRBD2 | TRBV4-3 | CASSANRAGRTDTQYF | TGCGCCAGCAGCGCTAACCGAGCGGGGCGCACAGATACGCAGTATTTT
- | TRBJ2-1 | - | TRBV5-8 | CASRGPAPYNEQFF | TGTGCCAGCAGGGGTCCAGCCCCCTACAATGAGCAGTTCTTC
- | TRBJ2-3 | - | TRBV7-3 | CASSLTSIGSDTQYF | TGTGCCAGCAGCTTAACAAGTATAGGGTCAGATACGCAGTATTTT
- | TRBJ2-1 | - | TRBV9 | CASSVGAGGDEQFF | TGTGCCAGCAGCGTAGGTGCCGGGGGAGATGAGCAGTTCTTC
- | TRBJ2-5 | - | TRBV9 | CASSVTPGWGSGTQYF | TGTGCCAGCAGCGTAACCCCCGGATGGGGATCGGGGACCCAGTACTTC
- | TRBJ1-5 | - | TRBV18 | CASSPNIAMVDRYSNQPQHF | TGTGCCAGCTCACCAAACATTGCCATGGTGGACAGATATAGCAATCAGCCCCAGCATTTT
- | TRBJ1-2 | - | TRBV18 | CASSPFSGDRALGYTF | TGTGCCAGCTCACCATTCTCGGGTGATAGAGCGCTTGGCTACACCTTC
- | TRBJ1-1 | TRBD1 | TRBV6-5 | CASSYSDRPLLGAFF | TGTGCCAGCAGTTATTCGGACAGGCCCCTCCTAGGGGCTTTCTTT
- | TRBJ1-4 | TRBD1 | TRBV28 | CASSFPGGGEKLFF | TGTGCCAGCAGTTTTCCAGGGGGGGGTGAAAAACTGTTTTTT
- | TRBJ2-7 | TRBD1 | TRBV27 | CASSSGTGFGYEQYF | TGTGCCAGCAGCTCTGGGACAGGGTTCGGCTACGAGCAGTACTTC
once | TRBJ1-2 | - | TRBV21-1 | CASSKALGYRDRANGYTF | TGTGCCAGCAGCAAAGCGCTGGGATACCGAGACAGGGCCAATGGCTACACCTTC